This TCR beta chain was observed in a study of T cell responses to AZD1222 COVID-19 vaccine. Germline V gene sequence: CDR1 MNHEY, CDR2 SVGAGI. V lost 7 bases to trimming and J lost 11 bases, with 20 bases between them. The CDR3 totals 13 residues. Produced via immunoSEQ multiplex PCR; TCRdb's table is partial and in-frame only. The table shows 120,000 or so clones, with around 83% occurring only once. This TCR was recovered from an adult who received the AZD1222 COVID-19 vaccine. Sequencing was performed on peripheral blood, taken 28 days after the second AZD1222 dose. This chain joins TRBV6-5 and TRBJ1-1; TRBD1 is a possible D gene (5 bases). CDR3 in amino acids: CASIYRGGGRAFF. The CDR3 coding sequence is TGTGCCAGCATCTATCGGGGGGGAGGTAGGGCTTTCTTT.